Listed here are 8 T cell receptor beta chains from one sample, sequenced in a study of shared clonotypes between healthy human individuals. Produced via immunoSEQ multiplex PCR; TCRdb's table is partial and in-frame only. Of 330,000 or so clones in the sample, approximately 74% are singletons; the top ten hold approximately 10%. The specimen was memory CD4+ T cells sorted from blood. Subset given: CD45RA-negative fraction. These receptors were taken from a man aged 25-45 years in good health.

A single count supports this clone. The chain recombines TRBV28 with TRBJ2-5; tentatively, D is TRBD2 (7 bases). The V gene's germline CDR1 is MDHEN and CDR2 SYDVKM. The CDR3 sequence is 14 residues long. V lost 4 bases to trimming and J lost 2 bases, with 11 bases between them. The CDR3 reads CASSSGGRQETQYF. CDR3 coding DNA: TGTGCCAGCAGTTCCGGGGGGCGTCAAGAGACCCAGTACTTC.

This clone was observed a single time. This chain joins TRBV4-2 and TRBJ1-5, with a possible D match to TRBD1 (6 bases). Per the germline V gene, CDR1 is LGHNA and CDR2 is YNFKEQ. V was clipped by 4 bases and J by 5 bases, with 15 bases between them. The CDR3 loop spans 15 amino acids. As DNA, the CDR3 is TGTGCCAGCAGCCCCCAGGGGTCCTGGGATCAGCCCCAGCATTTT. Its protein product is CASSPQGSWDQPQHF.

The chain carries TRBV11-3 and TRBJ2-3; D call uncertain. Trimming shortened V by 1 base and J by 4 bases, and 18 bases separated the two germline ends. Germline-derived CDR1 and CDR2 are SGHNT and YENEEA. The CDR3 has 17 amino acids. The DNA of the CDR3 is TGTGCCAGCAGCTTAGGTTCAGTGGCAGGCGGCGCAGATACGCAGTATTTT. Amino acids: CASSLGSVAGGADTQYF.

The CDR3 DNA reads as TGTGCCAGCTCACGTCCAGGGAGTGCCAAAAACATTCAGTACTTC. Protein product: CASSRPGSAKNIQYF. The genes are TRBV18 and TRBJ2-4, with D perhaps matching TRBD1 or TRBD2 (5 bases each). V shed 4 bases and J shed 1 base, with 11 bases lying between them. The CDR3 consists of 15 residues. Germline assignment: CDR1 KGHSH and CDR2 LQKENI.

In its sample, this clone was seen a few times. The CDR3 loop is CASSFRLAGDTDTQYF. CDR3 coding DNA: TGTGCCAGCAGCTTCCGACTAGCGGGAGATACAGATACGCAGTATTTT. The rearrangement links TRBV7-9 to TRBJ2-3; 12 bases line up with TRBD2. The V gene's germline CDR1 is SEHNR and CDR2 FQNEAQ (reference sequence). V was clipped by 3 bases and J by 3 bases; unmatched bases: 4. The CDR3 loop spans 16 amino acids.

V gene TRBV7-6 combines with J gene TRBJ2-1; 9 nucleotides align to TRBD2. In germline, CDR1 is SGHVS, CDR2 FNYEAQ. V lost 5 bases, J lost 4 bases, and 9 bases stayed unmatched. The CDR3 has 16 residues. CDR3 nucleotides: TGTGCCAGCAGCCCCTTAGCGGGAGCGGGTTACAATGAGCAGTTCTTC. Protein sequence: CASSPLAGAGYNEQFF.

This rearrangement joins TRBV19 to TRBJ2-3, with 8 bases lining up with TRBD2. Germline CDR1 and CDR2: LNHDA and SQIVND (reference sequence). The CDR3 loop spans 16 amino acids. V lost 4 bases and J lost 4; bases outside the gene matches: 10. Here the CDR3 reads CASSTMSSGIPDTQYF. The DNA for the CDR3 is TGTGCCAGTAGTACCATGAGTAGCGGGATACCAGATACGCAGTATTTT.

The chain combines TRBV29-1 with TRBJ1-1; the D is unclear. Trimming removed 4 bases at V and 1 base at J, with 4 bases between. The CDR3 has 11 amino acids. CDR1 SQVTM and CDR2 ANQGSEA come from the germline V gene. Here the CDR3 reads CSVVWNTEAFF. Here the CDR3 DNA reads TGCAGCGTTGTTTGGAACACTGAAGCTTTCTTT.